This T cell receptor (beta chain) derives from a study of cytomegalovirus exposure and HLA in healthy donors. Study in general: Roughly 80 million unique TCRs from HLA-typed donors were held in an early data release.

Amplification used 60 Vbeta primers and 13 Jbeta primers. Sequencing was performed with immunoSEQ multiplex PCR; in TCRdb, only in-frame clones are kept and a portion is missing. Here the sample spans around 150,000 clones, roughly four fifths being singletons. Between the trimmed V and J ends, which lost 1 base and 2 bases, there was a span of 10 bases. Germline V gene data show CDR1 as MNHNS and CDR2 as SASEGT. The CDR3 is 15 residues long. Material for sequencing was PBMCs. The chain uses TRBV6-1 and TRBJ2-3; D unclear. The clonotype was recovered from a female donor in good health and CMV-seropositive. In nucleotides, the CDR3 is TGTGCCAGCAGTGAAGGCGGCAGTCACACAGATACGCAGTATTTT. Amino acids: CASSEGGSHTDTQYF.